This is a list of T cell receptor beta chains from one sample in a study of human T cells and chemical hapten exposure. TCRdb passed the RACE reads through MiXCR, listing each CDR3 protein once. Of some 170,000 distinct CDR3 sequences listed, more than 20% are singletons. This specimen consisted of whole blood, obtained in connection with sensitization to the hapten diphenylcyclopropenone (DPC). Receptor source: a woman in her forties or fifties with alopecia areata. Some clones in this sample may be carry-over from other donors' samples. CDR3s include the opening cysteine and the closing phenylalanine or tryptophan. The D gene is left open where the match is weak. The size of a clone is reported for some rows only, either as once, few or many, or as a class for expanded clones.

j_call clone_size d_call v_call cdr3_nt cdr3_aa
TRBJ2-2 NA NA TRBV7-2 TGTGCCAGCAGCTCGGACCGGGGTATGGAGACCGGGGAGCTGTTTTTT CASSSDRGMETGELFF
TRBJ2-2 few TRBD2 TRBV2 TGTGCCAGCAGTGAAATAGCGGGAGGCCCCGGGGAGCTGTTTTTT CASSEIAGGPGELFF
TRBJ2-2 NA NA TRBV15 TGTGCCACCAGCAGAGATGTGCCAGCGAACACCGGGGAGCTGTTTTTT CATSRDVPANTGELFF
TRBJ2-6 NA NA TRBV14 TGTGCCAGCAGCCCGACAGTCCCTGGGGCCAACGTCCTGACTTTC CASSPTVPGANVLTF
TRBJ2-2 many NA TRBV6-2/TRBV6-3 TGTGCCAGCAGTTACGGTCCCGGGGAGCTGTTTTTT CASSYGPGELFF
TRBJ2-7 few TRBD2 TRBV4-2 TGTGCCAGCAGCCAGGGACTAGCGGGAGACGAGCAGTACTTC CASSQGLAGDEQYF
TRBJ2-7 many NA TRBV10-1 TGCGCCAGCAGTGAAAGTTTCGGGCCCTACGAGCAGTACTTC CASSESFGPYEQYF
TRBJ1-2 few NA TRBV25-1 TGTGCCAGCAGTGAATCTGGCGGGAACTATGGCTACACCTTC CASSESGGNYGYTF
TRBJ1-1 few TRBD1 TRBV7-9 TGTGCCAGCAGCTTTACAGGGGACACTGAAGCTTTCTTT CASSFTGDTEAFF
TRBJ2-3 NA NA TRBV7-9 TGTGCCAGCAGCCCACTGCGGGATACGCAGTATTTT CASSPLRDTQYF
TRBJ2-1 NA NA TRBV20-1 TGCAGTGCTAGAGGCCAGCTGGGAGAGCAGTTCTTC CSARGQLGEQFF
TRBJ1-5 few NA TRBV7-2 TGTGCCAGCAGCCCAGAGGCGCAGCCCCAGCATTTT CASSPEAQPQHF
TRBJ2-1 few TRBD2 TRBV9 TGTGCCAGCAGCTCCGATGTTGGGACTAGCGGCTACAATGAGCAGTTCTTC CASSSDVGTSGYNEQFF
TRBJ1-5 many TRBD1 TRBV20-1 TGCAGTGCTCCGACGACCGGGACAGCTAATCAGCCCCAGCATTTT CSAPTTGTANQPQHF
TRBJ2-1 NA TRBD1 TRBV7-9 TGTGCCAGCAGCCCGGACAGGGGGTGGAACAATGAGCAGTTCTTC CASSPDRGWNNEQFF
TRBJ2-1 few NA TRBV5-1 TGCGCCAGCAGCTTTGGAGGGGGCGGGGATGAGCAGTTCTTC CASSFGGGGDEQFF
TRBJ2-3 many TRBD2 TRBV29-1 TGCAGCGTTTCGCGGGAGGGCCCAGATACGCAGTATTTT CSVSREGPDTQYF
TRBJ2-7 NA NA TRBV3-1 TGTGCCAGCAGCCGCCCGCTAGCTTTGTCCTACAATGAGCAGTACTTC CASSRPLALSYNEQYF